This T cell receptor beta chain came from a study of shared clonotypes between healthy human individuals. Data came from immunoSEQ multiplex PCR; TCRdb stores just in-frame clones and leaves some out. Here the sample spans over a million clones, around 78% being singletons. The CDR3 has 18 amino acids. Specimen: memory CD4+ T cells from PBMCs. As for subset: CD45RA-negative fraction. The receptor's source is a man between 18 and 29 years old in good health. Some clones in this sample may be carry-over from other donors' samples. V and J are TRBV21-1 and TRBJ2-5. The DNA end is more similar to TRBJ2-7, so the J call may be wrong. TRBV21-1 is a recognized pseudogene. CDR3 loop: CASSKGISSSLAPYEQYF. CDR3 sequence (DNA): TGTGCCAGCAGCAAAGGAATTAGTAGTAGTCTGGCCCCCTACGAGCAGTACTTC.